This TCR beta chain comes out of a study of cytotoxic CD8 clonotypes in ibrutinib-treated CLL. Clones were sequenced by immunoSEQ multiplex PCR, and TCRdb holds only the in-frame ones, with some missing. The table lists just over 200,000 clones, 79% of them singletons. A note on this clone: Antigen specificity is unknown.

General study findings and limits: Against age-matched healthy donors, baseline clonality ran higher and tracked circulating CD8+ T-cell counts. The clonality went up when patients responded to ibrutinib and dropped back toward baseline at progression.

Trimming pared 7 bases from V and 8 bases from J, leaving 17 bases between. CDR1 and CDR2 (germline): SQVTM, ANQGSEA. The CDR3 totals 12 residues. The rearrangement uses TRBV29-1 and TRBJ1-2; maybe TRBD1 (6 bases). The sequence came from a human donor with chronic lymphocytic leukemia. The starting material was PBMCs, obtained after 12 months of ibrutinib treatment. In DNA, the CDR3 is TGCAGCGCCACGAGGGGGGCTGGGGGCTACACCTTC. Translating it yields CSATRGAGGYTF.